Detailed here is one T cell receptor beta chain. Antigen: not known. This sample is drawn from a study of response to subunit inactivated influenza vaccine. TCRdb passed the RT-PCR reads through MiXCR, listing each CDR3 protein once. This table holds about 650,000 distinct CDR3 sequences, roughly 15% found once. V lost 0 bases, J lost 4 bases, and 7 bases lay in between. The CDR3 has 13 amino acids. CDR1 and CDR2 (germline): SGHDT, YYEEEE. Study findings and constraints: The authors suggested that every seasonal influenza vaccination recruits few new T cells.

The material was PBMCs from blood, obtained 14 days before vaccination. The chain employs TRBV5-6 and TRBJ2-5, with D hard to call. The TCR comes from a man aged 45-65 years who received an inactivated influenza vaccine. This CDR3 reads CASSLVRPETQYF. The CDR3 DNA reads as TGTGCCAGCAGCTTGGTTCGGCCAGAGACCCAGTACTTC.